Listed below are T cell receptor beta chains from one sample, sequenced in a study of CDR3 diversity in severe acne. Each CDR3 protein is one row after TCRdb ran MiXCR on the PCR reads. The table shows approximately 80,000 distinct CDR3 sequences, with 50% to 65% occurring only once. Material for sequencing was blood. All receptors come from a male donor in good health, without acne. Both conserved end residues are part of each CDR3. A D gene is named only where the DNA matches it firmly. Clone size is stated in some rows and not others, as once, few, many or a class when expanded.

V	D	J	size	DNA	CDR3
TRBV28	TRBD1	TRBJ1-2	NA	TGTGCCAGCAGGGACAGGGGTTACTATGGCTACACCTTC	CASRDRGYYGYTF
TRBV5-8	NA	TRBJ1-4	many	TGTGCCAGCAGCGGAACGGAGGATGAAAAACTGTTTTTT	CASSGTEDEKLFF
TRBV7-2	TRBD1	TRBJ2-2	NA	TGTGCCAGCAGCCCGGGACAGGGGGCGAGCGGGGAGCTGTTTTTT	CASSPGQGASGELFF
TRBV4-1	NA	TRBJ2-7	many	TGCGCCAGCAGCCTCATCAGGGTCTTCACCTCCTACGAGCAGTACTTC	CASSLIRVFTSYEQYF
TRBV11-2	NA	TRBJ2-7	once	TGCGCCAGCGGTCGGGGGAGGAGGAGCTCCTACGAGCAGTACTTC	CASGRGRRSSYEQYF
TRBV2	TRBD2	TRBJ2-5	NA	TGTGCCAGCAGGACTAGCGGACCTCAAGAGACCCAGTACTTC	CASRTSGPQETQYF
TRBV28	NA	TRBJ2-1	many	TGTGCCAGCAGTACCAACTTCGACACCTACAATGAGCAGTTCTTC	CASSTNFDTYNEQFF
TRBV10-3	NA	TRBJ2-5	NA	TGTGCCATTGGAGGGCCGGGGGAGACCCAGTACTTC	CAIGGPGETQYF
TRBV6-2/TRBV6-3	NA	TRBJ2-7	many	TGTGCCAGCAGTCAGGACCGTGAGGGCTACGAGCAGTACTTC	CASSQDREGYEQYF
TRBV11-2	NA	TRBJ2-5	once	TGTGCCAGCAGTTCAACCGGACTCCCAATGGAGACCCAGTACTTC	CASSSTGLPMETQYF
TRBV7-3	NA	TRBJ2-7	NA	TGTGCCAGCAGCGTCACCGGGACGCAGCCTACGCAGCAGTACTTC	CASSVTGTQPTQQYF
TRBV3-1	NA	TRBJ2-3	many	TGTGCCAGCAGCCAAGAGTCTGGCCCTCTTGGCACAGATACGCAGTATTTT	CASSQESGPLGTDTQYF
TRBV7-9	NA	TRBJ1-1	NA	TGTGCCAGCAGCTTTCAAGGGGGGCACACTGAAGCTTTCTTT	CASSFQGGHTEAFF
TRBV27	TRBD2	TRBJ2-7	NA	TGTGCCAGCAGTGTAGCGGGCAGCTCCTACGAGCAGTACTTC	CASSVAGSSYEQYF
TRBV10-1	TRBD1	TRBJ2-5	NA	TGCGCCGCCTTCGACAGGGTAGCAGAGACCCAGTACTTC	CAAFDRVAETQYF
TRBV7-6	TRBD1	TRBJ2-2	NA	TGTGCCAGCAGCTTAGGGGGGACAGATAGGGATGCATCGAACACCGGGGAGCTGTTTTTT	CASSLGGTDRDASNTGELFF
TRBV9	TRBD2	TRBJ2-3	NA	TGTGCCAGCAGCGTAGCTACCCCTACTAGCGGGGGGGCGTCAGATACGCAGTATTTT	CASSVATPTSGGASDTQYF
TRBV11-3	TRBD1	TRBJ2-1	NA	TGTGCCAGCAGCCCCGCCGGGACAGGGGACTACAATGAGCAGTTCTTC	CASSPAGTGDYNEQFF
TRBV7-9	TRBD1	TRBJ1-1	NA	TGTGCCAGCAGAGCTCCGGGACAGGGAGGACCTGAAGCTTTCTTT	CASRAPGQGGPEAFF
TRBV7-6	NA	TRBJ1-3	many	TGTGCCAGCAGCCCGAACGCGGGAAACACCATATATTTT	CASSPNAGNTIYF
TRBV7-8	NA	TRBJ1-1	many	TGTGCCAGCAGCTTAAGGTCGGGGCGGGGGAACACTGAAGCTTTCTTT	CASSLRSGRGNTEAFF
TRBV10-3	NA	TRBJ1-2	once	TGTGCCATCAGTGAAGAGGGACTAGCGGGGTCTTCGGGGTTCAATGGCTACACCTTC	CAISEEGLAGSSGFNGYTF
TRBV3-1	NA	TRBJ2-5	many	TGTGCCAGCAGTCCCATGGGGGGCCTGGAGACCCAGTACTTC	CASSPMGGLETQYF
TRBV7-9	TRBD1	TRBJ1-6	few	TGTGCCAGCAGCTACCGGGACAGGGAGTCACCCCTCCACTTT	CASSYRDRESPLHF
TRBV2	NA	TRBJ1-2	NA	TGTGCCAGCAGTGAATCCCTTGGCTACACCTTC	CASSESLGYTF
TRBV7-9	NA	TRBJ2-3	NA	TGTGCCAGCAGCTTAGCGCTAACACTGGATACGCAGTATTTT	CASSLALTLDTQYF
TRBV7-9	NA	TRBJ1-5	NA	TGTGTCAGCAGCCCCGACGATAATCAGCCCCAGCATTTT	CVSSPDDNQPQHF
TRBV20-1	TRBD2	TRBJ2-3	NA	TGCAGTGCTAGCTGGGGACTAGCGGGAAAATATAGCACAGATACGCAGTATTTT	CSASWGLAGKYSTDTQYF
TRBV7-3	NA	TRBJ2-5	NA	TGTGCTCTCCAAGAGACCCAGTACTTC	CALQETQYF
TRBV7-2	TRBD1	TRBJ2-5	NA	TGTGCCAGCAGCTTAGCGCGTGAGGGACAGGGTGACCGCGAGACCCAGTACTTC	CASSLAREGQGDRETQYF
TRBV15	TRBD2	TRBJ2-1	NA	TGTGCCACCAGCAGAGAGGATGGTCGGGTAGCGGGAGGGCAAGGCAATGAGCAGTTCTTC	CATSREDGRVAGGQGNEQFF
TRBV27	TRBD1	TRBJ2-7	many	TGTGCCAGCAGTTCGTACAGGGGGATCGGCTACGAGCAGTACTTC	CASSSYRGIGYEQYF
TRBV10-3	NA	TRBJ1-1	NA	TGTGCCATCAGTGGACGGGGCACTAACACTGAAGCTTTCTTT	CAISGRGTNTEAFF
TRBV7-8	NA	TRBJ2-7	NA	TGTGCCAGCAGCCTCCGGGACTCCTCCTACGAGCAGTACTTC	CASSLRDSSYEQYF
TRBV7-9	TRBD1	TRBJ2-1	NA	TGTGCCAGCAGCAGGGACAGGTACAATGGGCAGTTCTTC	CASSRDRYNGQFF
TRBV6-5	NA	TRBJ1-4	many	TGTGCCAGCAGTTTAGAGACAGGAGGTGAAAAACTGTTTTTT	CASSLETGGEKLFF
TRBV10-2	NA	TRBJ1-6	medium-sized	TGCGCCAGCAAGGCCGTCGGGGATAATAATTCACCCCTCCACTTT	CASKAVGDNNSPLHF
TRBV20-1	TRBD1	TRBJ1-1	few	TGCAGTGCTAGAAATACAGGGGCTTTGAACACTGAAGCTTTCTTT	CSARNTGALNTEAFF
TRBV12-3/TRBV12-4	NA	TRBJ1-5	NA	TGTGCCAGCAGTTTACTAATGAGCAATCAGCCCCAGCATTTT	CASSLLMSNQPQHF
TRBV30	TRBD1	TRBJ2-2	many	TGTGCTCATGACAGGGGGCTTGACACCGGGGAGCTGTTTTTT	CAHDRGLDTGELFF
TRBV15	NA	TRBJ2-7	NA	TGTGCCACCAGCAGTGGAGGTCGGGACGAGCAGTACTTC	CATSSGGRDEQYF
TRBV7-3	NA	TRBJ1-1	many	TGTGCCAGCAGCACCTCCAGGGTCACTGAAGCTTTCTTT	CASSTSRVTEAFF
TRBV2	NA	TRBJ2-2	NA	TGTGCCAGCAGTGAAGCTAGATTGAACACCGGGGAGCTGTTTTTT	CASSEARLNTGELFF